This T cell receptor beta chain was identified in a study of early T cells in non-severe SARS-CoV-2 infection. On the study more broadly: Whole-blood bulk RNA, unsorted, was sequenced, and chains were unpaired.

Whole-study results and caveats: Anti-spike CD8 responses were favored by VDJdb matching, which missed private and CD4 specificities.

Tagging with unique molecular identifiers was applied to individual cDNA molecules. TCRdb re-called the 5' RACE reads through MiXCR, storing one row per CDR3 protein. The repertoire consists of 69,000 or so distinct CDR3 sequences, with 3.5% to 6% occurring once and the leading ten covering approximately 3.7%. In this sample, this clonotype turned up a few times. Its matching antigen is unknown. The material was whole blood, obtained at baseline. This TCR came from an adult who was a healthcare worker with PCR-confirmed SARS-CoV-2 infection or an uninfected control (not recorded which). The donor label of this sample is uncertain.

The CDR3 DNA sequence: TGCGCCAGCAGCTTGGCCGCAGGGCATCAAGAGACCCAGTACTTC. Translating it yields CASSLAAGHQETQYF. This chain connects TRBV5-1 to TRBJ2-5, with D tentatively TRBD1 (5 bases). Germline lookup yields CDR1 SGHRS and CDR2 YFSETQ. This CDR3 comprises 15 residues. V was shortened by 0 bases and J by 2 bases, with 11 bases between the two germline ends.